Ten or more counts support the clone carrying this T cell receptor beta chain. Its specificity is not known. This sample stems from a study of CD8+CD57+ T cells in acquired aplastic anemia. Study-level background: The sorted CD4+ and CD8+ cells yielded an average around 3.4 ug of DNA. Study-level results: CD8+ Simpson's diversity in patients was not significantly different from that in controls. Approximately 28 CD8+ CDR3 sequences were shared between patients and controls.

The sequenced patients had an expansion of CD8+CD57+ cells seen by flow cytometry. Patients were treatment-naive when blood was sampled. TCR beta VDJ and CDR3 were profiled, and genomic DNA was the template. One entry per CDR3 protein, called by TCRdb with MiXCR from the reads. The sample contains around 430,000 distinct CDR3 sequences, roughly 34% of which appear only once. Material for sequencing was sorted CD4+, CD8+, or CD8+CD57+ T cells (not recorded which) from PBMCs. The origin of this receptor is a human donor with aplastic anemia.

In DNA, the CDR3 is TGTGCCAGCAGTGTTCCGGGACAGTATCAGCCCCAGCATTTT. This translates into CASSVPGQYQPQHF. The chain is built from TRBV2 and TRBJ1-5; 7 bases map to TRBD1. The V and J ends lost 4 bases and 5 bases, in that order; junction bases with no gene match: 5. The germline V gene encodes CDR1 SNHLY and CDR2 FYNNEI. The CDR3 is made up of 14 amino acids.